What follows describes a single T cell receptor beta chain. What it recognizes is unknown. Repertoires were generated with immunoSEQ multiplex PCR, while TCRdb's copy carries only in-frame clones and drops some. This table holds about 51,000 clones, approximately 88% found once. This CDR3 is 17 amino acids long. V lost 0 bases and J lost 6; bases outside the gene matches: 11. From germline, CDR1 is SEHNR and CDR2 FQNEAQ (reference sequence). This entry belongs to a study of graft-versus-host responses after intestinal transplantation. Study at large: Transplants were multivisceral, liver-intestinal, or isolated intestinal.

The V call is TRBV7-9, the J call TRBJ1-5, with 7 nucleotides matching TRBD1. Here the sequenced sample was unstimulated CD4+ T cells sorted from spleen or lymph node cells, taken before transplant. The sequence was obtained from a human donor who was the organ donor for an intestinal transplant. Written as DNA, the CDR3 is TGTGCCAGCAGCTTAGCAGGGGGCAGGGAGATTGGTCAGCCCCAGCATTTT. Translation: CASSLAGGREIGQPQHF.